Following are 17 T cell receptor beta chains from one sample sequenced in a study of neurological immune-mediated disorders (dated by TCRdb to the late 2010s). The library was built by means of 5' RACE. This sample was sequenced with an Illumina HiSeq 2500. TCRdb itself trimmed the public reads at Q25 with fastp, ran MiXCR and retained productive beta chains. All rows with the same CDR3 protein become a single entry with the most common DNA and genes. A total of some 60,000 distinct CDR3 sequences appear in this sample, about 2.5% of them only once. The top ten clonotypes cover around 3% of the sample. Material: PBMCs. These receptors were obtained from a man aged 45 to 65 with multiple sclerosis.

This clonotype appeared many times. The chain links TRBV12-5 to TRBJ1-4; the match to TRBD1 covers 9 bases. Germline lookup yields CDR1 LGHNT and CDR2 FRNRAP. Trimming took 6 bases from V and 8 from J; bases not matched to a gene: 7. This CDR3 has 14 amino acids. The CDR3 loop is CASGLGTGREKLFF. The CDR3 bases are TGTGCTAGTGGCCTCGGGACAGGGAGAGAAAAACTGTTTTTT.

The sample holds many counts of this clonotype. The gene calls are TRBV5-1 and TRBJ1-1; a possible D gene is TRBD1 (5 bases). Trimming pared 4 bases from V and 1 base from J, leaving 8 bases between. The CDR3 has 13 residues. CDR1 is SGHRS, CDR2 YFSETQ, per germline. CDR3 DNA sequence: TGCGCCAGCAGCATACAGGAGAACACTGAAGCTTTCTTT. Its translation: CASSIQENTEAFF.

This clonotype was detected ten times or more. V usage is TRBV3-1 and J usage is TRBJ2-1; possible D gene TRBD2, 6 bases. Looked up from germline, CDR1 is LGHDT and CDR2 is YNNKEL (reference sequence). V dropped 2 bases and J dropped 0 bases, with 11 bases sitting between them. The CDR3 runs to 16 residues. CDR3 sequence (DNA): TGTGCCAGCAGCCAATCCTCGGGACTCTCCTACAATGAGCAGTTCTTC. Translation gives CASSQSSGLSYNEQFF.

This clonotype was observed many times. DNA of the CDR3: TGTGCCAGCAGCTTAGTTTCGGGGACTAGCGGGGGGAAGTACAATGAGCAGTTCTTC. Translating it yields CASSLVSGTSGGKYNEQFF. The chain is built from TRBV7-2 and TRBJ2-1; 15 bases align to TRBD2. Germline V lookup: CDR1 SGHTA, CDR2 FQGNSA. V shed 1 base, J shed 4 bases, and the junction held 8 bases outside the gene matches. CDR3 size: 19 residues.

This clonotype was detected many times. The V gene is TRBV6-6, the J gene TRBJ1-6; 7 nucleotides align to TRBD1. Germline loops: CDR1 MNHNY, CDR2 SVGAGI (reference sequence). With V trimmed by 5 bases and J by 7 bases, 5 bases remained unmatched. This CDR3 has 14 amino acids. The CDR3 reads CASSHTGVNSPLHF. CDR3 sequence (DNA): TGTGCCAGCAGTCATACAGGGGTAAATTCACCCCTCCACTTT.

This clonotype was seen repeatedly, ten times or more. This chain uses TRBV10-3 with TRBJ2-1, with 7 bases fitting TRBD1. Germline V gene lookup returns CDR1 ENHRY and CDR2 SYGVKD. Trimming took 9 bases from V and 1 from J; bases not matched to a gene: 12. The CDR3 totals 16 residues. Here the CDR3 reads CAMRAEDRYSYNEQFF. The CDR3 nucleotides are TGTGCCATGCGAGCCGAGGACAGGTATTCCTACAATGAGCAGTTCTTC.

This clonotype was recorded many times. The chain carries TRBV28 and TRBJ2-3, with unresolved D. Trimming shortened V by 8 bases and J by 0 bases, and 18 bases separated the two germline ends. Germline CDR1 is MDHEN and CDR2 is SYDVKM. The CDR3 sequence is 16 residues long. The CDR3 reads CASGILSSTSTDTQYF. DNA of the CDR3: TGTGCCAGCGGGATCCTCAGTTCTACTAGCACAGATACGCAGTATTTT.

This clonotype showed up many times. The rearrangement uses TRBV7-3 and TRBJ1-2; the D is unclear. Per germline, CDR1 SGHTA and CDR2 FQGTGA. This CDR3 comprises 15 residues. Between the trimmed V and J ends, which lost 1 base and 0 bases, there was a span of 9 bases. CDR3 amino acids: CASSLNGVSNYGYTF. CDR3 coding DNA: TGTGCCAGCAGCTTAAACGGGGTTTCTAACTATGGCTACACCTTC.

The table lists this clonotype with many counts. The V call is TRBV6-2 or TRBV6-3, the J call TRBJ2-3; D is unclear. The CDR3 runs 12 residues. Germline V gene data show CDR1 as MNHEY and CDR2 as SVGEGT. Trimming pared 3 bases from V and 9 bases from J, leaving 10 bases between. CDR3 nucleotides: TGTGCCAGCAGTTATGTGGGTGAAACGCAGTATTTT. This sequence encodes CASSYVGETQYF.

Many counts were recorded for this clonotype. The chain employs TRBV5-1 and TRBJ1-1; D gene uncertain. Germline CDR1 and CDR2: SGHRS and YFSETQ. Between the trimmed V and J ends, which lost 3 bases and 6 bases, there was a span of 12 bases. The CDR3 totals 13 residues. The CDR3, as DNA: TGCGCCAGCAGCTCTGCCGTCGAGGCTGAAGCTTTCTTT. Its protein product is CASSSAVEAEAFF.

The table lists this clonotype with many counts. The chain has TRBV7-9 and TRBJ2-7; no reliable D call. The length of the CDR3 is 13 residues. In germline, CDR1 is SEHNR, CDR2 FQNEAQ (reference sequence). Between the trimmed V and J ends, which lost 1 base and 4 bases, there was a span of 8 bases. In DNA form, the CDR3 reads TGTGCCAGCAGCTTAGTAGGTCCTTACGAGCAGTACTTC. The encoded protein is CASSLVGPYEQYF.

At least ten counts were recorded for this clonotype. The chain employs TRBV7-2 and TRBJ1-6; D uncertain. The CDR3 spans 12 residues. CDR1 and CDR2 (germline): SGHTA, FQGNSA. V was clipped by 5 bases and J by 7 bases, with 6 bases between them. DNA of the CDR3: TGTGCCAGCAGCCTCACCAATTCACCCCTCCACTTT. Translating gives CASSLTNSPLHF.

This clonotype was seen many times. J is TRBJ2-7 and V is TRBV7-9, with D uncertain. V lost 0 bases and J lost 0, with 12 bases in between. The CDR3 runs 16 residues. CDR1 and CDR2 (germline): SEHNR, FQNEAQ (reference sequence). DNA of the CDR3: TGTGCCAGCAGCTTAGCAACCCGGGCCGGCTCCTACGAGCAGTACTTC. This encodes CASSLATRAGSYEQYF.

This clonotype was counted at least ten times. This chain connects TRBV4-3 to TRBJ2-3; D may correspond to TRBD1 or TRBD2 (5 bases each). The germline CDR1 and CDR2 sequences are LGHNA and YSLEER. CDR3 length equals 16 residues. With 1 base removed from V and 1 base from J, the gap between germline ends came to 12 bases. The CDR3 sequence: CASSQGGTIGTDTQYF. The CDR3 nucleotides read TGCGCCAGCAGCCAAGGGGGGACCATTGGCACAGATACGCAGTATTTT.

Many counts were recorded for this clonotype. The genes are TRBV4-3 and TRBJ2-7, with TRBD2 identical over 13 bases. The CDR3 is 19 amino acids. The J segment lost 1 base and the V segment lost 3 bases, leaving 12 bases of the junction unmatched. The germline V gene encodes CDR1 LGHNA and CDR2 YSLEER. The CDR3 DNA sequence: TGCGCCAGCAGCCACCGTATCACCGGGACTAGCGGGGCATCCTACGAGCAGTACTTC. Its translation is CASSHRITGTSGASYEQYF.

This clonotype was seen ten or more times. This chain uses TRBV5-1 with TRBJ2-7; D perhaps matches TRBD2 (6 bases). This CDR3 is 15 amino acids long. The V and J ends lost 1 base and 3 bases respectively, with 14 bases between them. Germline values: CDR1 SGHRS, CDR2 YFSETQ. The CDR3 protein is CASSLYHGGGYEQYF. CDR3 bases: TGCGCCAGCAGCTTGTACCACGGGGGAGGCTACGAGCAGTACTTC.

This clonotype occurred many times. In DNA form, the CDR3 reads TGTGCCAGCAGTTACGTCACTAGCGATGGGACCCAGTACTTC. Translation: CASSYVTSDGTQYF. The chain is built from TRBV6-6 and TRBJ2-5; 7 bases line up with TRBD2. The CDR3 contains 14 residues. The germline CDR1 and CDR2 sequences are MNHNY and SVGAGI (reference sequence). V lost 2 bases, J lost 7 bases, and 7 bases stayed unmatched.